This is a list of T cell receptor beta chains from one sample in a study of T cells after yellow fever vaccination. One entry per CDR3 protein, called by TCRdb with MiXCR from the 5' RACE reads. The profile covers approximately 580,000 distinct CDR3 sequences, with around 16% appearing a single time and 17% taken by the ten largest. The sample consisted of PBMCs, taken around 5 days after the first yellow fever vaccination. The receptors were gathered from a man between 18 and 35 years old who received the YFV17D yellow fever vaccine. Both conserved end residues are part of each CDR3. A D gene is named only where the DNA matches it firmly. A clone size is listed for some rows: how often the clone was seen (once, few, many), or a class if it is expanded.

cdr3_aa	cdr3_nt	j_call	clone_size	v_call	d_call
CASSAQWLNNSPLHF	TGTGCCAGCAGCGCGCAATGGCTTAATAATTCACCCCTCCACTTT	TRBJ1-6	.	TRBV9	.
CASSRMETLAFF	TGTGCCAGCAGCCGCATGGAGACATTAGCTTTCTTT	TRBJ1-1	.	TRBV14	.
CSARDRGQPAYEQYF	TGCAGTGCTAGAGATCGGGGGCAGCCGGCCTACGAGCAGTACTTC	TRBJ2-7	.	TRBV20-1	.
CSASQLAKNIQYF	TGCAGTGCTAGTCAGTTAGCCAAAAACATTCAGTACTTC	TRBJ2-4	many	TRBV20-1	.
CASSFEGGSKAFF	TGTGCCAGCAGTTTTGAAGGAGGATCTAAAGCTTTCTTT	TRBJ1-1	few	TRBV6-2/TRBV6-3	.
CASSQSRPDTQYF	TGTGCCAGCAGCCAATCCCGACCTGATACGCAGTATTTT	TRBJ2-3	few	TRBV7-3	.
CASSQVLAGIDEQFF	TGTGCCAGCAGCCAGGTCCTAGCGGGAATAGATGAGCAGTTCTTC	TRBJ2-1	.	TRBV27	TRBD2
CASSLTWTGDEQFF	TGTGCCAGCAGCTTAACGTGGACAGGGGATGAGCAGTTCTTC	TRBJ2-1	.	TRBV7-3	TRBD1
CASTTLGQGAEQYF	TGCGCCAGCACGACGCTAGGACAGGGAGCCGAGCAGTACTTC	TRBJ2-7	.	TRBV5-1	TRBD1
CASSTRTGNTGELFF	TGTGCCAGCAGCACTCGGACGGGGAACACCGGGGAGCTGTTTTTT	TRBJ2-2	few	TRBV9	.
CASSLDAPGLASQFF	TGTGCCAGCAGCTTGGACGCGCCGGGACTAGCGTCGCAGTTCTTC	TRBJ2-1	.	TRBV5-4	TRBD2
CASSYSFGETQYF	TGTGCCAGCAGTTACTCGTTCGGAGAGACCCAGTACTTC	TRBJ2-5	few	TRBV6-5	.
CASSLPGVNVLTF	TGTGCCAGCAGTTTGCCTGGGGTGAACGTCCTGACTTTC	TRBJ2-6	few	TRBV6-2/TRBV6-3	.
CASSLGSLRNTDTQYF	TGCGCCAGCAGCTTGGGGAGTCTCCGAAACACAGATACGCAGTATTTT	TRBJ2-3	.	TRBV5-1	.
CASSTRGWSYGYTF	TGTGCCAGCAGCACCAGGGGTTGGAGCTATGGCTACACCTTC	TRBJ1-2	few	TRBV7-2	.
CAISVTSGGRDEQFF	TGTGCCATCAGTGTGACTAGCGGGGGTAGGGATGAGCAGTTCTTC	TRBJ2-1	.	TRBV10-3	TRBD2
CASSQDASGEGDTQYF	TGTGCCAGCAGCCAAGATGCTAGCGGGGAGGGAGATACGCAGTATTTT	TRBJ2-3	few	TRBV4-2	TRBD2
CSARLGLAYSEQFF	TGCAGTGCTAGATTGGGACTAGCGTACAGTGAGCAGTTCTTC	TRBJ2-1	few	TRBV20-1	TRBD2
CASSFPQGDGYTF	TGTGCCAGCAGCTTTCCCCAGGGAGATGGCTACACCTTC	TRBJ1-2	few	TRBV5-5	.
CASSRTIDRGPNYGYTF	TGCGCCAGCAGCCGTACTATAGACAGGGGCCCTAACTATGGCTACACCTTC	TRBJ1-2	many	TRBV4-3	TRBD1
CATGGGAASTDTQYF	TGTGCCACCGGCGGGGGAGCAGCCAGCACAGATACGCAGTATTTT	TRBJ2-3	.	TRBV10-3	TRBD2
CASSPGPKGTEAFF	TGTGCCAGCAGTCCGGGACCTAAAGGTACTGAAGCTTTCTTT	TRBJ1-1	few	TRBV6-1	.
CASSPGGQPQEQFF	TGCGCCAGCAGCCCTGGTGGACAACCACAGGAGCAGTTCTTC	TRBJ2-1	.	TRBV5-1	.
CSVEEDVDLAFF	TGCAGCGTTGAAGAAGACGTGGACCTCGCTTTCTTT	TRBJ1-1	few	TRBV29-1	.
CASSQGTGGSSGANVLTF	TGTGCCAGCAGCCAGGGGACAGGGGGAAGCTCTGGGGCCAACGTCCTGACTTTC	TRBJ2-6	.	TRBV3-1	TRBD1
CASSLDRTRTEAFF	TGCGCCAGCAGCTTGGACCGGACGAGGACTGAAGCTTTCTTT	TRBJ1-1	.	TRBV5-1	.
CASSFMGSGLETQYF	TGTGCCAGCAGTTTTATGGGTAGCGGGCTCGAGACCCAGTACTTC	TRBJ2-5	few	TRBV12-3/TRBV12-4	TRBD2
CASSHLGRVPDTQYF	TGCGCCAGCAGTCATTTGGGAAGGGTTCCAGATACGCAGTATTTT	TRBJ2-3	.	TRBV23-1	.
CSASILGTSTDTQYF	TGCAGTGCCTCCATCCTGGGGACTAGCACAGATACGCAGTATTTT	TRBJ2-3	.	TRBV20-1	.
CASSKDPGTSDSDEQFF	TGTGCCAGCAGCAAAGATCCCGGGACTAGTGATAGCGATGAGCAGTTCTTC	TRBJ2-1	few	TRBV21-1	.
CASLRATNTEAFF	TGTGCCAGCCTCCGCGCCACGAACACTGAAGCTTTCTTT	TRBJ1-1	.	TRBV28	.
CASSDHTDTQYF	TGTGCCAGCAGCGATCACACGGATACGCAGTATTTT	TRBJ2-3	few	TRBV5-4	.
CASSLGRVGQETQYF	TGTGCCAGCAGCCTTGGCAGGGTTGGCCAAGAGACCCAGTACTTC	TRBJ2-5	.	TRBV7-2	.
CASSQVLGTGWTEAFF	TGCGCCAGCAGCCAAGTTTTGGGGACAGGGTGGACTGAAGCTTTCTTT	TRBJ1-1	.	TRBV4-1	TRBD1
CASSQDYNEQFF	TGTGCCAGCAGCCAGGATTACAATGAGCAGTTCTTC	TRBJ2-1	few	TRBV7-8	.
CASSLGQGNLETQYF	TGCGCCAGCAGCTTGGGTCAGGGGAATCTTGAGACCCAGTACTTC	TRBJ2-5	.	TRBV5-1	.